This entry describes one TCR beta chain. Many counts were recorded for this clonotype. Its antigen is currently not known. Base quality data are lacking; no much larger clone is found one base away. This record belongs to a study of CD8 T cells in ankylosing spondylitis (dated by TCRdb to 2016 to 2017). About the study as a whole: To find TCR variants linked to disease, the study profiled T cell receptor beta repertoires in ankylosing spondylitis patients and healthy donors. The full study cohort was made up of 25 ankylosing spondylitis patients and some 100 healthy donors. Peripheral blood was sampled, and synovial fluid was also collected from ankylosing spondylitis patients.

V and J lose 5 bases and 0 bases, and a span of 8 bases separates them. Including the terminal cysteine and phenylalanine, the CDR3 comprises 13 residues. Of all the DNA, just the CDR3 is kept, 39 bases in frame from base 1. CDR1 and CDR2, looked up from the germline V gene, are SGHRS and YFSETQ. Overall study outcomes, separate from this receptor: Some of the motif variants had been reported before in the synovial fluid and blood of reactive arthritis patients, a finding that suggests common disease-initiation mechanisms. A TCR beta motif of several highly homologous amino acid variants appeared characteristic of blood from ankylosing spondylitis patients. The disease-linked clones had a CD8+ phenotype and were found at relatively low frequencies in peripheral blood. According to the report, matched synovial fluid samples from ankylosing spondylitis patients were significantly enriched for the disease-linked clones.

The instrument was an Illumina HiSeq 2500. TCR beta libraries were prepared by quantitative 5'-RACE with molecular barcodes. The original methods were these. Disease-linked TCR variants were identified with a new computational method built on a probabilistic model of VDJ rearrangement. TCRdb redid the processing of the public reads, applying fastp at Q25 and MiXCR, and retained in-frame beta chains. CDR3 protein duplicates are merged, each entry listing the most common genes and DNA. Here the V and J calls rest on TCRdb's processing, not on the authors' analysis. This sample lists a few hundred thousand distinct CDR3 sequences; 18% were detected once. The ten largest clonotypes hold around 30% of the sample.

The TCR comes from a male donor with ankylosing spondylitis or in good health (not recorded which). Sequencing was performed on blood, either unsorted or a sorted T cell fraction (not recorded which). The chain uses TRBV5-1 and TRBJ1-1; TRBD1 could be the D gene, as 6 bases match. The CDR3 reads CASRWTVNTEAFF. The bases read TGCGCCAGCAGATGGACAGTGAACACTGAAGCTTTCTTT.